These 6 T cell receptor beta chains were sequenced from one sample in a study of blood T cell repertoires in COVID-19. Repertoires were generated with immunoSEQ multiplex PCR, while TCRdb's copy carries only in-frame clones and drops some. This repertoire shows approximately 300,000 clones, 70% to 90% found once; its top ten account for 3% to 4%. The sample taken for sequencing was peripheral blood. The receptor set was obtained from a woman aged 50 to 65 with active or convalescent COVID-19.

The gene calls are TRBV21-1 and TRBJ1-6; the table's D call TRBD1 went unverified against the DNA. TRBV21-1 is a recognized pseudogene. The CDR3 contains 19 residues. DNA for the CDR3: TGTGCCAGCAGCAAAGCGGTTTACAGGGCGGACGGGGCTAATTCACCCCTCCACTTT. Translated, it gives CASSKAVYRADGANSPLHF.

The chain carries TRBV12-3 or TRBV12-4 and TRBJ1-4, with 8 bases aligning to TRBD1. The CDR3 extends over 13 amino acids. With 5 bases clipped from V and 8 bases from J, the junction kept 4 bases outside the gene matches. The CDR3 reads CASSISGGEKLFF. CDR3 DNA: TGTGCCAGCAGTATATCAGGGGGCGAAAAACTGTTTTTT.

The V and J genes are TRBV7-6 and TRBJ1-3; TRBD1 is a possible D gene (5 bases). There are 14 residues in the CDR3. Germline CDR1 and CDR2: SGHVS and FNYEAQ. The ends were cut back, 5 bases at V and 3 bases at J, with 11 bases in the middle. CDR3 residues: CASSTTVGGNTIYF. As DNA, the CDR3 is TGTGCCAGCAGCACGACAGTAGGTGGAAACACCATATATTTT.

The J gene is TRBJ2-1, the V gene TRBV24-1, with a tentative D call TRBD1 (5 bases). Trimming took off 7 bases at V and 8 bases at J, with 14 bases between the two ends. The CDR3 is made up of 13 amino acids. The germline V gene has CDR1 KGHDR and CDR2 SFDVKD. CDR3 protein: CATRQQATDEQFF. The CDR3 DNA sequence: TGTGCCACCAGGCAACAGGCCACGGATGAGCAGTTCTTC.

V usage is TRBV28 and J usage is TRBJ1-2, with 9 bases lining up with TRBD1. The germline CDR1 and CDR2 sequences are MDHEN and SYDVKM. Trimming at V came to 7 bases and at J to 0 bases, leaving 18 bases not matched to a gene. This CDR3 is 19 amino acids long. The CDR3 sequence is CASNPFVVTGGQANYGYTF. For the CDR3, the DNA is TGTGCCAGCAACCCTTTTGTAGTTACAGGGGGCCAAGCTAACTATGGCTACACCTTC.

For this clone: The sample has other DNA sequences that encode this CDR3 too. The rearrangement joins TRBV7-2 to TRBJ1-1, with TRBD1 as a possible D gene (6 bases). Trimming cost V 4 bases and J 2 bases, with 8 bases left between them. The CDR3 runs 13 residues. The germline CDR1 and CDR2 sequences are SGHTA and FQGNSA. CDR3 amino acids: CASSSDRNTEAFF. CDR3 sequence (DNA): TGTGCCAGCAGCTCGGACAGAAACACTGAAGCTTTCTTT.